These 26 T cell receptor beta chains were sequenced from one sample in a study of technical replicates of blood from several donors. Using immunoSEQ multiplex PCR, the repertoire was profiled, and TCRdb retains in-frame clones only, with some absent. Altogether some 77,000 clones are present, approximately 96% being singletons, with the ten largest covering about 0.3%. The sequenced material came from T cells isolated from PBMCs. These receptors were taken from a human donor in good health.

The rearrangement uses TRBV30 and TRBJ2-7; D unclear. Germline V lookup: CDR1 GTSNPN, CDR2 SVGIG (reference sequence). V was clipped by 2 bases and J by 3 bases, with 8 bases between them. This CDR3 spans 12 amino acids. CDR3 bases: TGTGCCTGGAGTCGACTGAGCTACGAGCAGTACTTC. Translating it yields CAWSRLSYEQYF.

The chain recombines TRBV5-1 with TRBJ2-7, with 9 bases fitting TRBD1. CDR3 size: 14 residues. Germline-derived CDR1 and CDR2 are SGHRS and YFSETQ. The V segment lost 0 bases and the J segment 5 bases; nucleotides outside the gene matches: 3. CDR3 residues: CASSLDRGLNEQYF. In nucleotides, the CDR3 is TGCGCCAGCAGCTTGGACAGGGGGCTTAACGAGCAGTACTTC.

The V gene is TRBV9, the J gene TRBJ2-4; 7 nucleotides line up with TRBD1. CDR1 and CDR2 (germline): SGDLS, YYNGEE. This CDR3 region has 15 residues. V gave up 4 bases and J gave up 6 bases; unmatched junction bases: 10. CDR3 region: CASSLGTEGTNIQYF. CDR3 nucleotides: TGTGCCAGCAGCTTAGGGACAGAGGGGACAAACATTCAGTACTTC.

This chain links TRBV12-2 with TRBJ1-2. TRBV12-2 is a recognized pseudogene. The CDR3 length is 15 residues. The CDR3 sequence: CASYAGETANYGYTF. DNA for the CDR3: TGTGCAAGTTATGCGGGGGAAACGGCTAACTATGGCTACACCTTC.

J is TRBJ2-2 and V is TRBV27; D may be TRBD2 (6 bases). This CDR3 comprises 15 residues. Germline V lookup: CDR1 MNHEY, CDR2 SMNVEV (reference sequence). V dropped 7 bases and J dropped 3 bases, with 15 bases sitting between them. The CDR3 DNA sequence: TGTGCCAGCAAAATTCGGGAGAGGGACACCGGGGAGCTGTTTTTT. Protein: CASKIRERDTGELFF.

This chain joins TRBV5-1 and TRBJ2-7, with 7 bases fitting TRBD1. Germline V CDR1 and CDR2: SGHRS, YFSETQ. The V segment lost 0 bases and the J segment 10 bases; nucleotides outside the gene matches: 13. This CDR3 comprises 15 residues. DNA for the CDR3: TGCGCCAGCAGCTTGGAGACAGGGACGGGAATCGGTCAGTACTTC. Its translation: CASSLETGTGIGQYF.

The chain combines TRBV27 with TRBJ1-1; 9 positions agree with TRBD1. After removal of 2 bases from V and 1 base from J, the junction contained 2 bases not matched to a gene. Germline V CDR1 and CDR2: MNHEY, SMNVEV (reference sequence). The CDR3 is made up of 15 amino acids. CDR3 loop: CASSLRQGGNTEAFF. The DNA of the CDR3 is TGTGCCAGCAGTTTAAGACAGGGGGGGAACACTGAAGCTTTCTTT.

This clone has just one count. The chain employs TRBV30 and TRBJ2-1; D may be TRBD2 (5 bases). CDR3 length: 16 residues. V gave up 8 bases and J gave up 0 bases, with 20 bases separating them. Germline loops: CDR1 GTSNPN, CDR2 SVGIG (reference sequence). CDR3 region: CALDSLSESSYNEQFF. DNA for the CDR3: TGTGCCCTGGACTCATTATCCGAGAGCTCCTACAATGAGCAGTTCTTC.

This rearrangement joins TRBV7-9 to TRBJ2-7, with D tentatively TRBD2 (7 bases). CDR3 length: 14 amino acids. The V end lost 7 bases, the J end lost 3 bases, and 16 bases lay between the germline ends. Germline assignment: CDR1 SEHNR and CDR2 FQNEAQ (reference sequence). For the CDR3, the DNA is TGTGCCAGCAATAAAAAGGGAGGGGGCTACGAGCAGTACTTC. Protein sequence: CASNKKGGGYEQYF.

In its sample, this clone was seen once. V gene TRBV10-2 combines with J gene TRBJ2-3; D remains unclear. V lost 5 bases and J lost 0, with 12 bases in between. Germline loops: CDR1 WSHSY, CDR2 SAAADI. The CDR3 consists of 15 residues. CDR3 DNA: TGCGCCAGCAGTCCCCCTAGTGGTAGCACAGATACGCAGTATTTT. As protein: CASSPPSGSTDTQYF.

This clone was detected only once. This rearrangement joins TRBV9 to TRBJ2-2; 7 nucleotides line up with TRBD2. The CDR3 spans 23 residues. The V gene's germline CDR1 is SGDLS and CDR2 YYNGEE. V lost 0 bases to trimming and J lost 6 bases; unmatched junction nucleotides: 29. The CDR3 loop is CASSVGESSGAVFIYPHPGELFF. Here the CDR3 DNA reads TGTGCCAGCAGCGTAGGGGAATCTAGCGGAGCGGTTTTTATCTACCCCCACCCCGGGGAGCTGTTTTTT.

The V gene is TRBV19, the J gene TRBJ2-1; 7 bases are a match to TRBD1. This CDR3 is built from 13 residues. Trimming at V came to 2 bases and at J to 7 bases, leaving 2 bases not matched to a gene. CDR1 and CDR2 from the germline V gene are LNHDA and SQIVND (reference sequence). CDR3 sequence (DNA): TGTGCCAGTAGTATACAGGGGGTGAATGAGCAGTTCTTC. The encoded protein is CASSIQGVNEQFF.

This chain connects TRBV5-6 to TRBJ2-7; 11 positions agree with TRBD1. Germline V lookup: CDR1 SGHDT, CDR2 YYEEEE. V was pared by 4 bases and J by 5 bases, with 8 bases of the junction left unmatched. The CDR3 is made up of 15 amino acids. The CDR3: CASSVRRTGGNEQYF. DNA for the CDR3: TGTGCCAGCAGCGTAAGAAGGACAGGGGGCAACGAGCAGTACTTC.

This chain uses TRBV5-6 with TRBJ2-3; D is ambiguous. The CDR3 is made up of 13 amino acids. Germline CDR1 and CDR2: SGHDT and YYEEEE. Trimming removed 5 bases from V and 6 bases from J, with 13 bases in between. CDR3 in DNA: TGTGCCAGCAGTCCAGGTCGTTTGGATACGCAGTATTTT. Its protein is CASSPGRLDTQYF.

V is TRBV2 and J is TRBJ1-5, with 8 bases aligning to TRBD1. Germline V gives CDR1 SNHLY, CDR2 FYNNEI. The CDR3 is 16 amino acids. V lost 2 bases to trimming and J lost 6 bases; unmatched junction nucleotides: 9. Here the CDR3 DNA reads TGTGCCAGCAGTGAATCCCGGCAGGGGGCCGGTCAGCCCCAGCATTTT. Translated: CASSESRQGAGQPQHF.

This chain joins TRBV29-1 and TRBJ2-7, with TRBD2 identical over 7 bases. Looked up from germline, CDR1 is SQVTM and CDR2 is ANQGSEA. The length of the CDR3 is 10 residues. J lost 5 bases, V lost 5 bases, and 0 bases had no gene match. CDR3 DNA sequence: TGCAGCGTTCGGGAGGACGAGCAGTACTTC. This encodes CSVREDEQYF.

The chain employs TRBV5-8 and TRBJ1-5; D remains unclear. The CDR3 length is 13 residues. The germline V and J ends were trimmed by 4 bases and 5 bases, with 10 bases remaining between them. Germline CDR1 reads SGHTS; CDR2 reads YDEGEE. CDR3 amino acids: CASSLRSDQPQHF. CDR3 sequence (DNA): TGTGCCAGCAGCCTCCGTTCTGATCAGCCCCAGCATTTT.

The J gene is TRBJ1-1, the V gene TRBV7-8, with TRBD1 matching over 8 bases. Unmatched junction bases numbered 8, after V lost 5 bases and J lost 6 bases. The CDR3 is 14 amino acids. Germline CDR1 SGHVS, CDR2 FQNEAQ. As DNA, the CDR3 is TGTGCCAGCAGCAACAGGGGGATTGGGGCTGAAGCTTTCTTT. It translates to CASSNRGIGAEAFF.

The chain joins TRBV30 to TRBJ1-5; D perhaps matches TRBD1 (5 bases). The CDR3 has 13 residues. Trimming pared 4 bases from V and 2 bases from J, leaving 9 bases between. Germline CDR1 and CDR2: GTSNPN and SVGIG (reference sequence). CDR3 sequence: CAWTGRGNQPQHF. The CDR3 nucleotides are TGTGCCTGGACTGGCAGGGGCAATCAGCCCCAGCATTTT.

The rearrangement uses TRBV5-1 and TRBJ2-1; TRBD2 aligns across 7 bases. The germline gives CDR1 SGHRS, CDR2 YFSETQ. With V trimmed by 0 bases and J by 7 bases, 13 bases remained unmatched. CDR3 size: 17 residues. CDR3 amino acids: CASSLAPSGTRGNEQFF. For the CDR3, the DNA is TGCGCCAGCAGCTTGGCCCCTAGCGGCACTCGTGGGAATGAGCAGTTCTTC.

The V gene is TRBV19, the J gene TRBJ1-5; D is unclear. V was shortened by 8 bases and J by 2 bases, with 19 bases between the two germline ends. This CDR3 contains 16 residues. Germline V gives CDR1 LNHDA, CDR2 SQIVND (reference sequence). CDR3 in amino acids: CASSSREARRNQPQHF. CDR3 coding DNA: TGTGCCAGTTCTAGTAGAGAGGCTCGACGCAATCAGCCCCAGCATTTT. The full variable domain, rest sourced from reference TRBV19 and TRBJ1-5, is DGGITQSPKYLFRKEGQNVTLSCEQNLNHDAMYWYRQDPGQGLRLIYYSQIVNDFQKGDIAEGYSVSREKKESFPLTVTSAQKNPTAFYLCASSSREARRNQPQHFGDGTRLSIL.

The chain employs TRBV7-2 and TRBJ2-7, with 15 bases that match TRBD2. The CDR3 length is 17 residues. Looked up from germline, CDR1 is SGHTA and CDR2 is FQGNSA. The V and J ends lost 2 bases and 2 bases, in that order; junction bases with no gene match: 4. CDR3 DNA: TGTGCCAGCAGCTTATACCGGACTAGCGGGAGGGCCTACGAGCAGTACTTC. Residues: CASSLYRTSGRAYEQYF.

The J gene is TRBJ2-1, the V gene TRBV9, with D possibly matching TRBD2 (6 bases). The germline V gene has CDR1 SGDLS and CDR2 YYNGEE. The CDR3 consists of 14 residues. V dropped 6 bases and J dropped 7 bases, with 17 bases sitting between them. For the CDR3, the DNA is TGTGCCAGCAAACTTAGCGGAGCTGGGAATGAGCAGTTCTTC. Its protein product is CASKLSGAGNEQFF.

The chain couples TRBV6-6 to TRBJ1-4; TRBD1 aligns across 7 bases. The V gene end was trimmed by 5 bases and the J gene end by 7 bases; junction bases not matched to a gene: 10. The CDR3 length is 15 residues. The V gene's germline CDR1 is MNHNY and CDR2 SVGAGI (reference sequence). In DNA, the CDR3 is TGTGCCAGCAGTGACACGAGGGGGCTAGGTGAAAAACTGTTTTTT. It yields the protein CASSDTRGLGEKLFF.

This rearrangement joins TRBV2 to TRBJ1-5; 9 bases map to TRBD1. The CDR3 covers 15 residues. The germline gives CDR1 SNHLY, CDR2 FYNNEI. V shed 4 bases and J 12 bases; nucleotides not matched to a gene: 13. The CDR3 region has the DNA TGTGCCAGCAGTGGGGACAGGGCTCGAAGGCATTTCCAGCATTTT. It encodes CASSGDRARRHFQHF.

This clone has just one count. This sequence joins TRBV2 and TRBJ1-2; D unclear. This CDR3 is 15 amino acids long. CDR1 and CDR2 (germline): SNHLY, FYNNEI. Trimming took off 6 bases at V and 7 bases at J, with 21 bases between the two ends. CDR3: CASRNTGSSLGGYTF. DNA of the CDR3: TGTGCCAGCAGGAATACCGGGAGCAGCCTTGGTGGCTACACCTTC. Looking up the rest from reference TRBV2 and TRBJ1-2 gives the full variable domain: EPEVTQTPSHQVTQMGQEVILRCVPISNHLYFYWYRQILGQKVEFLVSFYNNEISEKSEIFDDQFSVERPDGSNFTLKIRSTKLEDSAMYFCASRNTGSSLGGYTFGSGTRLTVV.